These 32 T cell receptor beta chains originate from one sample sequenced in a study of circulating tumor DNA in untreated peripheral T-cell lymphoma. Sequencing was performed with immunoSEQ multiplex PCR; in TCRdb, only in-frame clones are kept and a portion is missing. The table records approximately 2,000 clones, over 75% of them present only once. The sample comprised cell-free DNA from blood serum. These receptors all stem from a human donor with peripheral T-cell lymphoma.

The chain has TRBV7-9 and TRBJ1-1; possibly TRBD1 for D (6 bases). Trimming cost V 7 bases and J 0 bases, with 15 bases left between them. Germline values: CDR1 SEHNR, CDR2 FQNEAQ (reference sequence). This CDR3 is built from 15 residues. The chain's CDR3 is CASISQGQMNTEAFF. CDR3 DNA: TGTGCCAGCATCAGTCAGGGGCAGATGAACACTGAAGCTTTCTTT. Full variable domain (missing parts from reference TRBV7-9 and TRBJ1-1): DTGVSQNPRHKITKRGQNVTFRCDPISEHNRLYWYRQTLGQGPEFLTYFQNEAQLEKSRLLSDRFSAERPKGSFSTLEIQRTEQGDSAMYLCASISQGQMNTEAFFGQGTRLTVV.

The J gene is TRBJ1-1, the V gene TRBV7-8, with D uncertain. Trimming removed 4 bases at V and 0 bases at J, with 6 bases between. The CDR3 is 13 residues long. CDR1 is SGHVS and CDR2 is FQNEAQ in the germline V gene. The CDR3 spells CASSSGMNTEAFF. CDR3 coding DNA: TGTGCCAGCAGCTCGGGGATGAACACTGAAGCTTTCTTT.

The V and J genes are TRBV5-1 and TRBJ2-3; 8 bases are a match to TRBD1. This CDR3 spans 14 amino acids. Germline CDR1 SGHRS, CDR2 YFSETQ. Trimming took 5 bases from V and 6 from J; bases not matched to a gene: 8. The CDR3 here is CASRTGDPVDTQYF. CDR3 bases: TGCGCCAGCAGGACAGGGGACCCGGTGGATACGCAGTATTTT.

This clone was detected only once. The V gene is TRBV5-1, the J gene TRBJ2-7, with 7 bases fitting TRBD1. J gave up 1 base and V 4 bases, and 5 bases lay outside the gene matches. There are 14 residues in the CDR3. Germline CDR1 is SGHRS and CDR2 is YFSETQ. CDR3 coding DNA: TGCGCCAGCAGCCCCCCGGGACAGTCCTACGAGCAGTACTTC. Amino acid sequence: CASSPPGQSYEQYF.

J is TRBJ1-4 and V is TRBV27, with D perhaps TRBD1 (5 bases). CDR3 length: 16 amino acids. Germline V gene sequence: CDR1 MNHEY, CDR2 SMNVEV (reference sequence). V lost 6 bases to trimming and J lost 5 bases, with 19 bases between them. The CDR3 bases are TGTGCCAGCAGCTCCGGGACGACGGCACGAAATGAAAAACTGTTTTTT. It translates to CASSSGTTARNEKLFF.

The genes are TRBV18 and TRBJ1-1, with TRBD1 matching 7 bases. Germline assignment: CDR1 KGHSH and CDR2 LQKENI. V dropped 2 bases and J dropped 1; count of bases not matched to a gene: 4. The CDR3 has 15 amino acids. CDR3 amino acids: CASSPLTGWNTEAFF. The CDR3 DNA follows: TGTGCCAGCTCACCATTGACAGGGTGGAACACTGAAGCTTTCTTT.

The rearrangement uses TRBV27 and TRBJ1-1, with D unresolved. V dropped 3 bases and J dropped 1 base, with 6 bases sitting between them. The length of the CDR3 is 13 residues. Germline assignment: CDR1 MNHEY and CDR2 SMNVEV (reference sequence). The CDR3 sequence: CASSFAPNTEAFF. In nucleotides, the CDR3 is TGTGCCAGCAGTTTCGCTCCGAACACTGAAGCTTTCTTT.

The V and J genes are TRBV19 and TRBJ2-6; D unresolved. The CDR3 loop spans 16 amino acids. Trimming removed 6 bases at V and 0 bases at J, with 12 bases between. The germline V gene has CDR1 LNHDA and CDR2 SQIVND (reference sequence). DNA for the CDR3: TGTGCCAGTAGCCCTTCACAGTTCTCTGGGGCCAACGTCCTGACTTTC. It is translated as CASSPSQFSGANVLTF.

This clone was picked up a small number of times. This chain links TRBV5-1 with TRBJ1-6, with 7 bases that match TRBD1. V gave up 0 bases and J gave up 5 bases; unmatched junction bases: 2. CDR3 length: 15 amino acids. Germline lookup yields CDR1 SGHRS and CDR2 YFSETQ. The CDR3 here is CASSLGGGNNSPLHF. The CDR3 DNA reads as TGCGCCAGCAGCTTGGGAGGGGGCAATAATTCACCCCTCCACTTT.

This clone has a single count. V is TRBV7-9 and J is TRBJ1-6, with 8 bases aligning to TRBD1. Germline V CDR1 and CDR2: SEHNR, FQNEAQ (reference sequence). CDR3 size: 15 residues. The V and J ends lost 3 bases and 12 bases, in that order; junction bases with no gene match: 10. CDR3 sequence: CASSFTGQATLPLHF. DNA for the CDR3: TGTGCCAGCAGCTTCACGGGACAGGCGACATTACCCCTCCACTTT.

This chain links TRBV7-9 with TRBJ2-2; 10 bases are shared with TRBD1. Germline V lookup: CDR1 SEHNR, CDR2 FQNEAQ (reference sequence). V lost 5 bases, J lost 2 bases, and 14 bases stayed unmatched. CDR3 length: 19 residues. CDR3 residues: CASSLRGGTGVDNTGELFF. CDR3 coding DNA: TGTGCCAGCAGCCTCCGAGGGGGGACAGGGGTCGATAACACCGGGGAGCTGTTTTTT.

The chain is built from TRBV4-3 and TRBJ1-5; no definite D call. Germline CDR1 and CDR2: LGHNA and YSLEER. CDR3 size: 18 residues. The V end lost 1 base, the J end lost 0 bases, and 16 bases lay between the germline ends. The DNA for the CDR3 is TGCGCCAGCAGCCAAGGGATAGGTTTCGGATATAGCAATCAGCCCCAGCATTTT. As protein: CASSQGIGFGYSNQPQHF.

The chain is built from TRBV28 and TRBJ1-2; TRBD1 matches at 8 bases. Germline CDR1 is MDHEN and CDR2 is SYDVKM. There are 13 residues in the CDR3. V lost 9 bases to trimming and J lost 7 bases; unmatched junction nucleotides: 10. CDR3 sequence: CASRPGGSGGYTF. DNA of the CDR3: TGTGCCAGTCGCCCAGGGGGCTCGGGTGGCTACACCTTC.

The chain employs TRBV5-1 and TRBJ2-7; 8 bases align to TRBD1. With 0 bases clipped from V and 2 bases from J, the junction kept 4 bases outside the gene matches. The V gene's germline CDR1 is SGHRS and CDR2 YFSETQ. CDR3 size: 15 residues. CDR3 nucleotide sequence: TGCGCCAGCAGCTTGGCGGGACAGGACCCCTACGAGCAGTACTTC. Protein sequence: CASSLAGQDPYEQYF.

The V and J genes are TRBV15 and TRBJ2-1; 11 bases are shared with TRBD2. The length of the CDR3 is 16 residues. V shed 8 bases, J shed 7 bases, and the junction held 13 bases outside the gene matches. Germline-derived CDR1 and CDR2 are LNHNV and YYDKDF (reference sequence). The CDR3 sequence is CATDRIAGGPLNEQFF. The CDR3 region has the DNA TGTGCCACCGATAGAATAGCGGGAGGGCCTTTGAATGAGCAGTTCTTC.

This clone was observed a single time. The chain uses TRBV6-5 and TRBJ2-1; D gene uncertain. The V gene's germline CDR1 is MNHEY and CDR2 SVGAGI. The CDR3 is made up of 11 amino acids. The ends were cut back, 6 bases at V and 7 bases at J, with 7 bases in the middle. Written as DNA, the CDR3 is TGTGCCAGCAGGGAAAAAAATGAGCAGTTCTTC. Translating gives CASREKNEQFF.

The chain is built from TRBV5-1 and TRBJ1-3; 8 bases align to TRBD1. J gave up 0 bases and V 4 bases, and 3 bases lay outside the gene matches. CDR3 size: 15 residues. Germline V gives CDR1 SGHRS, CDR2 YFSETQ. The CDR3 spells CASSPGGHSGNTIYF. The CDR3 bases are TGCGCCAGCAGCCCAGGGGGCCACTCTGGAAACACCATATATTTT.

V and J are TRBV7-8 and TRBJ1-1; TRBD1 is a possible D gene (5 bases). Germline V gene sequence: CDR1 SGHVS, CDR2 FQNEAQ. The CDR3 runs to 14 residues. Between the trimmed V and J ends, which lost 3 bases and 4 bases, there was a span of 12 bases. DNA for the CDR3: TGTGCCAGCAGCTTGGTGGGGGGGGGCACTGAAGCTTTCTTT. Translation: CASSLVGGGTEAFF. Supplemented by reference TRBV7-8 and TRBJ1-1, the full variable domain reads GAGVSQSPRYKVAKRGQDVALRCDPISGHVSLFWYQQALGQGPEFLTYFQNEAQLDKSGLPSDRFFAERPEGSVSTLKIQRTQQEDSAVYLCASSLVGGGTEAFFGQGTRLTVV.

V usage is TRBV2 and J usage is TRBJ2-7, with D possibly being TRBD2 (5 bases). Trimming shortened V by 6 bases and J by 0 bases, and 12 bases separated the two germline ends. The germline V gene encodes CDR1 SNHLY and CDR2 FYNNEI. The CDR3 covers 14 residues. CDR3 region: CASSRETTSYEQYF. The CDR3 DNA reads TGTGCCAGCAGCCGAGAGACTACCTCCTACGAGCAGTACTTC.

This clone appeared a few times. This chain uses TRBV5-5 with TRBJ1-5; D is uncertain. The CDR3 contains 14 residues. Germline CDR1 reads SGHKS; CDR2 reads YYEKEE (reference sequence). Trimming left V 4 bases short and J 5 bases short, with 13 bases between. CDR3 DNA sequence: TGTGCCAGCAGCCCAGTCCATACGCATCAGCCCCAGCATTTT. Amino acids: CASSPVHTHQPQHF.

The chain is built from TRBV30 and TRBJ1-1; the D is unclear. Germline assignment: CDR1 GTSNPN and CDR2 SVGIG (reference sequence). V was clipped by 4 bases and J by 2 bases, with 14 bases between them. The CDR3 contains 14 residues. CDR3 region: CAWNTAAINTEAFF. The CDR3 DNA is TGTGCCTGGAATACGGCGGCAATCAACACTGAAGCTTTCTTT.

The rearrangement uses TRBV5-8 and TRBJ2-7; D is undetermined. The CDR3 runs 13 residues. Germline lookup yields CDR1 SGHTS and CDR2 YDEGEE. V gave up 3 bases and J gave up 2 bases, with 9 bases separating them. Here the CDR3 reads CASSSTSTYEQYF. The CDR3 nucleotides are TGTGCCAGCAGCTCGACGTCGACCTACGAGCAGTACTTC.

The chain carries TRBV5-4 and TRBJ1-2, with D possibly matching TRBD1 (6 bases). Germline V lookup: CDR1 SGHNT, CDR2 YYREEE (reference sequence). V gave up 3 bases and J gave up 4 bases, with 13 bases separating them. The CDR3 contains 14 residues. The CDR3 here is CASSSRAGAYGYTF. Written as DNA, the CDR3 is TGTGCCAGCAGCTCCAGGGCAGGGGCCTATGGCTACACCTTC.

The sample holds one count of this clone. The CDR3 DNA is TGTGCCAGCACCCGAGGATGGGCGGATGGCTACACCTTC. This encodes CASTRGWADGYTF. The chain is built from TRBV5-5 and TRBJ1-2; D uncertain. Per the germline V gene, CDR1 is SGHKS and CDR2 is YYEKEE (reference sequence). V was pared by 6 bases and J by 6 bases, with 15 bases between. The CDR3 runs 13 residues.

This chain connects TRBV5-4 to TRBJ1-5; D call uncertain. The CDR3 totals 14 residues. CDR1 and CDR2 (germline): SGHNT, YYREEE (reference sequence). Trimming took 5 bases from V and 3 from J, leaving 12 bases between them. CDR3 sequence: CASSLMGTNQPQHF. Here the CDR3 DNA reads TGTGCCAGCAGTCTAATGGGAACCAATCAGCCCCAGCATTTT.

The CDR3 DNA reads as TGTGCCAGCAGTTTATTTTACCGTTCCCCTATGGGCGGCTACACCTTC. Translated: CASSLFYRSPMGGYTF. The chain carries TRBV27 and TRBJ1-2; D uncertain. Trimming took 1 base from V and 8 from J, leaving 20 bases between them. Germline CDR1 and CDR2: MNHEY and SMNVEV (reference sequence). This CDR3 contains 16 residues.

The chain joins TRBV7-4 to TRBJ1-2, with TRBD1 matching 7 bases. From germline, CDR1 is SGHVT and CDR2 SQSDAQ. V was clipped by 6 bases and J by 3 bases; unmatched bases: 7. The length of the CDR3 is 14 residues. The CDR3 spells CASSPLTGYYGYTF. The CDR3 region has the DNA TGTGCCAGCAGTCCCCTGACAGGGTACTATGGCTACACCTTC.

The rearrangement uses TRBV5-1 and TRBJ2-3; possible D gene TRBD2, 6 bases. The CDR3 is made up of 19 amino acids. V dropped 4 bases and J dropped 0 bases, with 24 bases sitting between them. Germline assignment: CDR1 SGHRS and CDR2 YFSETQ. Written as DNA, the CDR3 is TGCGCCAGCAGCCCTAAGACTAGGTTGGCAACCACTAGCACAGATACGCAGTATTTT. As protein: CASSPKTRLATTSTDTQYF.

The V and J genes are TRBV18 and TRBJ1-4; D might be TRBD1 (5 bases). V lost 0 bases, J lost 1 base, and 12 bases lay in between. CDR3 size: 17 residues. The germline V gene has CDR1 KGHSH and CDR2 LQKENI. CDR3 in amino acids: CASSPPQGSGTNEKLFF. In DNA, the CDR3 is TGTGCCAGCTCACCACCGCAGGGAAGTGGAACTAATGAAAAACTGTTTTTT.

The CDR3 protein is CASSFTLGNTEAFF. Written as DNA, the CDR3 is TGTGCCAGCAGTTTCACTCTCGGGAACACTGAAGCTTTCTTT. The chain combines TRBV6-5 with TRBJ1-1, with unresolved D. Per germline, CDR1 MNHEY and CDR2 SVGAGI. The CDR3 has 14 residues. V gave up 4 bases and J gave up 1 base, with 10 bases separating them.

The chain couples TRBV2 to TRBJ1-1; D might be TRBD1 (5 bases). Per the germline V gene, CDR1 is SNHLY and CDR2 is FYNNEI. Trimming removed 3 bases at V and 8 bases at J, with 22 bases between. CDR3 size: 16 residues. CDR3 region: CASSDPPAWGFKEAFF. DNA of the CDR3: TGTGCCAGCAGTGACCCGCCCGCGTGGGGCTTCAAGGAAGCTTTCTTT.

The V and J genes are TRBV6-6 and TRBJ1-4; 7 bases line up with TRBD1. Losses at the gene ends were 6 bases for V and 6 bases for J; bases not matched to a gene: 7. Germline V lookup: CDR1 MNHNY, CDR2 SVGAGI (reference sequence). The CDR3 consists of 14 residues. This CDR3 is CASSWTGEDEKLFF. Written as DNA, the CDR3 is TGTGCCAGCAGCTGGACAGGAGAGGATGAAAAACTGTTTTTT.